The 4 T cell receptor beta chains below come from one sample, sequenced in a study of control samples from healthy donors and cancer patients. TCRdb keeps only in-frame clones here, not all; method: immunoSEQ multiplex PCR. Among around 170,000 clones listed, nearly 90% were seen once. The material sequenced was blood. These receptors were taken from a woman in her 50s in good health.

V and J are TRBV18 and TRBJ1-4; D not resolved. Germline CDR1 and CDR2: KGHSH and LQKENI. V lost 6 bases, J lost 8 bases, and 13 bases lay in between. The CDR3 runs 13 residues. The CDR3 protein is CASSSTPGEKLFF. The DNA of the CDR3 is TGTGCCAGCTCGTCGACGCCGGGGGAAAAACTGTTTTTT.

This chain uses TRBV9 with TRBJ1-4; no firm D call. The CDR3 is made up of 14 amino acids. The germline V gene encodes CDR1 SGDLS and CDR2 YYNGEE. V was clipped by 1 base and J by 8 bases, with 12 bases between them. The DNA of the CDR3 is TGTGCCAGCAGCGTACACCTCCAAGGCGAAAAACTGTTTTTT. As protein: CASSVHLQGEKLFF.

This clone has only one observation. The gene calls are TRBV27 and TRBJ2-1; no reliable D call. The CDR3 loop spans 16 amino acids. Germline V gives CDR1 MNHEY, CDR2 SMNVEV (reference sequence). Trimming pared 3 bases from V and 4 bases from J, leaving 16 bases between. CDR3 amino acids: CASSLGGTRFYNEQFF. CDR3 bases: TGTGCCAGCAGTTTGGGCGGCACACGATTTTACAATGAGCAGTTCTTC.

The chain combines TRBV18 with TRBJ1-5; D uncertain. V lost 2 bases and J 3 bases, leaving 11 bases between the germline ends. The CDR3 runs to 15 residues. Germline V gives CDR1 KGHSH, CDR2 LQKENI. The CDR3, as DNA: TGTGCCAGCTCACCATTCGGCGGGAACAATCAGCCCCAGCATTTT. Encoded protein: CASSPFGGNNQPQHF.